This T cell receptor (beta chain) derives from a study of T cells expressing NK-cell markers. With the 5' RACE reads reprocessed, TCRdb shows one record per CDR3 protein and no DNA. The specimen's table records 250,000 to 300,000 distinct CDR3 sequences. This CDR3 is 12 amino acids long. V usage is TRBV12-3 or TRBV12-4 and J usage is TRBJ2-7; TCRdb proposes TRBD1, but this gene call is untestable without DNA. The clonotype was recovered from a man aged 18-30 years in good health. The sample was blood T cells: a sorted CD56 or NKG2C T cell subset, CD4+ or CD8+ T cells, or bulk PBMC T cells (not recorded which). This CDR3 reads CASGRIQGEQYF.